This TCR beta chain was sequenced for a study of T cells in localized non-small cell lung cancer. Clones were sequenced by immunoSEQ multiplex PCR, and TCRdb holds only the in-frame ones, with some missing. In the table there are 35,000 to 45,000 clones, under 90% of which are singletons. In regard to this clone: Its antigen is unknown.

The V segment lost 1 base and the J segment 4 bases; nucleotides outside the gene matches: 7. The CDR3 covers 15 residues. CDR1 and CDR2 (germline): SGHDN, FVKESK. The study's findings and limits: Uninvolved adjacent lung showed higher T cell clonality than tumor. Detection in adjacent lung was observed for a median around 59 of the top 100 tumor clones. Multi-region tumor sequencing was not done, so intratumor heterogeneity could not be excluded.

The sequenced sample was peripheral blood mononuclear cells, obtained before any cancer treatment. The sequence came from a male donor older than 55 with stage II lung adenocarcinoma. The gene calls are TRBV14 and TRBJ2-7; 7 nucleotides align to TRBD1. The CDR3 sequence is CASSQVSGQKYEQYF. For the CDR3, the DNA is TGTGCCAGCAGCCAAGTGTCGGGACAGAAGTACGAGCAGTACTTC.